This entry is about one T cell receptor (beta chain). The antigen is unknown. Libraries were prepared by immunoSEQ multiplex PCR; TCRdb keeps only in-frame clonotypes and omits some of them. Among more than 95,000 clones listed, roughly 80% were seen once. Germline CDR1 LNHDA, CDR2 SQIVND (reference sequence). Trimming took off 7 bases at V and 6 bases at J, with 24 bases between the two ends. The CDR3 length is 16 residues. The data are from a study of T cell clones after liver transplantation. Across the study: Tolerance: complete withdrawal held at least one year, liver enzymes staying within twice normal.

Study observations and caveats: Donor-reactive sequences fell more than third party-reactive ones, suggesting partial deletion.

This clonotype was obtained from a human patient who received a liver transplant. The T cells may partly be graft donor cells. The material was CD4+ T cells from blood, obtained around 44 months after liver transplant. V is TRBV19 and J is TRBJ1-2; D gene uncertain. The CDR3 DNA follows: TGTGCCAGTACCCCGGGCTCGCCGGACGGCCGGCATGGCTACACCTTC. Translated: CASTPGSPDGRHGYTF.